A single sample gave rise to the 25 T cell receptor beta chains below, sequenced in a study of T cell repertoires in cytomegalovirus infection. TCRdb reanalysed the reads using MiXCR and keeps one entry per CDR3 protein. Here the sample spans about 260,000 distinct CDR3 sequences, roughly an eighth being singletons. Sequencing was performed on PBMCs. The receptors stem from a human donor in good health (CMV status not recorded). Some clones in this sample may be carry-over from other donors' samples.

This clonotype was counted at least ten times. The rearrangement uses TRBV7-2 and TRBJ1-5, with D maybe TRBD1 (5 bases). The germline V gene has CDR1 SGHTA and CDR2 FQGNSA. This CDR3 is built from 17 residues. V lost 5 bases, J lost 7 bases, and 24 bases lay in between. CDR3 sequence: CASSPDSPGASWQPQHF. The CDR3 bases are TGTGCCAGCAGCCCCGATTCGCCCGGGGCGAGCTGGCAGCCCCAGCATTTT.

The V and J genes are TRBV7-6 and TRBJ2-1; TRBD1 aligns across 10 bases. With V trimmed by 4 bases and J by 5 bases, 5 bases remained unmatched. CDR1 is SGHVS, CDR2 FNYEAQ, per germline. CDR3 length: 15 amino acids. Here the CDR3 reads CASSSGTGANNEQFF. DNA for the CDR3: TGTGCCAGCAGCTCCGGGACAGGGGCGAACAATGAGCAGTTCTTC. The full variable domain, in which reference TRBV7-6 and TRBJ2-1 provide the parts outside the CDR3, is GAGVSQSPRYKVTKRGQDVALRCDPISGHVSLYWYRQALGQGPEFLTYFNYEAQQDKSGLPNDRFSAERPEGSISTLTIQRTEQRDSAMYRCASSSGTGANNEQFFGPGTRLTVL.

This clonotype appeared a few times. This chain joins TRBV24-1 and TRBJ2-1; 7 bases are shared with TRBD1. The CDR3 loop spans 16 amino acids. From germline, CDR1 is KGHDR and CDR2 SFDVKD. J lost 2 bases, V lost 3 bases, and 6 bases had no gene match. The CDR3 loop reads CATSDDRAPTYNEQFF. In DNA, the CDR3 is TGTGCCACCAGTGATGACAGGGCCCCAACCTACAATGAGCAGTTCTTC.

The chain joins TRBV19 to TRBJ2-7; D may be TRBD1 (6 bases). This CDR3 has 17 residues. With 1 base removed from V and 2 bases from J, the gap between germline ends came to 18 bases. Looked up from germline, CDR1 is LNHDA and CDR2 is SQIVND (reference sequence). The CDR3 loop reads CASSIVWGQTATYEQYF. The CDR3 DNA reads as TGTGCCAGTAGTATAGTCTGGGGGCAGACCGCTACCTACGAGCAGTACTTC.

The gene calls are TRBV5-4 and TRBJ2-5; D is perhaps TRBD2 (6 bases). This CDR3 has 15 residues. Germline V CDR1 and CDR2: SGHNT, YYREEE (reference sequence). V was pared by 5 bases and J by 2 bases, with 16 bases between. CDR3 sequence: CASSFDLALQETQYF. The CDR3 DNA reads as TGTGCCAGCAGTTTCGACCTAGCGTTACAAGAGACCCAGTACTTC.

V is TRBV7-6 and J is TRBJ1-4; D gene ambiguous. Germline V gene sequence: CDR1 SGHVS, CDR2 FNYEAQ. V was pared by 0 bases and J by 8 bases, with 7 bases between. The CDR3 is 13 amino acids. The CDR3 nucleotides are TGTGCCAGCAGCTTAGCGCAGCGGGAAAAACTGTTTTTT. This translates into CASSLAQREKLFF.

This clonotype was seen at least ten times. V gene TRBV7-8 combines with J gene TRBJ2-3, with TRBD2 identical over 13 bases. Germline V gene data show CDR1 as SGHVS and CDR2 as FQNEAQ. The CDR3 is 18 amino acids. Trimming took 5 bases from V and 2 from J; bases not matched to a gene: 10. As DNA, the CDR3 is TGTGCCAGCAGCCCTTACCGACTAGCGGGGGGAAACACAGATACGCAGTATTTT. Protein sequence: CASSPYRLAGGNTDTQYF.

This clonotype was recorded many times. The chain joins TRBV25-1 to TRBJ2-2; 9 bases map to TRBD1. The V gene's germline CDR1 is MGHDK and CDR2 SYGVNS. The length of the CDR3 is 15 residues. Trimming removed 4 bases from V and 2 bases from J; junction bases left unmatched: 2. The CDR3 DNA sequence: TGTGCCAGCAGTGGGACAGGGGTTAACACCGGGGAGCTGTTTTTT. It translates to CASSGTGVNTGELFF.

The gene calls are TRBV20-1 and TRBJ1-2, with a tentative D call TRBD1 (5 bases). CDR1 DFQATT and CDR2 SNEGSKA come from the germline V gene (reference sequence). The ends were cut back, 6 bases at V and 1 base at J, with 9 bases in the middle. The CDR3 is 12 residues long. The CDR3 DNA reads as TGCAGTGCCCCCAGGGTTAACTATGGCTACACCTTC. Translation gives CSAPRVNYGYTF.

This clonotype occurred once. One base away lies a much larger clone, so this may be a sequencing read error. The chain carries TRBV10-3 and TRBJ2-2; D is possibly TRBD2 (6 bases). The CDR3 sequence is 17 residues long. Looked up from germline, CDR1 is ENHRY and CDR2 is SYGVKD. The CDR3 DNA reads TGTGCCACGAGAGGGACTTTACCCAAGAGGAACACCGAGGAGCTGTTTTTT. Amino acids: CATRGTLPKRNTEELFF.

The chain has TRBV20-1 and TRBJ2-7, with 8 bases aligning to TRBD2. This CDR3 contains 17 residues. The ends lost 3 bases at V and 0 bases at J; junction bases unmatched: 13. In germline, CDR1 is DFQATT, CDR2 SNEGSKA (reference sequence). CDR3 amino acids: CSARVTWVSGASYEQYF. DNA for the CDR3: TGCAGTGCTAGGGTTACCTGGGTTAGCGGGGCCTCCTACGAGCAGTACTTC.

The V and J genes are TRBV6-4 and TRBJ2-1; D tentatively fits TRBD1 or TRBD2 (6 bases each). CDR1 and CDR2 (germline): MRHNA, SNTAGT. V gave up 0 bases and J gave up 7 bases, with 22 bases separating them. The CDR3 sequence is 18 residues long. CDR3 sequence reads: CASSDSNCERRGLNEQFF. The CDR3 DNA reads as TGTGCCAGCAGTGACTCGAATTGTGAGAGACGGGGGCTAAATGAGCAGTTCTTC.

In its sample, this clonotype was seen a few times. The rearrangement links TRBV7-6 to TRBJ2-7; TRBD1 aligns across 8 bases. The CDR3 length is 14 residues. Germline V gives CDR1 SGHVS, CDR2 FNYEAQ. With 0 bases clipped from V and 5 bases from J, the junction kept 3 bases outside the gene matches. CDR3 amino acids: CASSLAGTGNEQYF. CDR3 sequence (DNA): TGTGCCAGCAGCTTAGCGGGGACAGGCAACGAGCAGTACTTC.

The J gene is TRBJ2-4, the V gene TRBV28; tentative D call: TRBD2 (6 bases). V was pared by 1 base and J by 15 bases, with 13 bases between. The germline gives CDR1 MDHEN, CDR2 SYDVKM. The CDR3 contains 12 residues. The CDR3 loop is CASSLSGAGWYF. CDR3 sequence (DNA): TGTGCCAGCAGTTTATCGGGTGCGGGGTGGTACTTC.

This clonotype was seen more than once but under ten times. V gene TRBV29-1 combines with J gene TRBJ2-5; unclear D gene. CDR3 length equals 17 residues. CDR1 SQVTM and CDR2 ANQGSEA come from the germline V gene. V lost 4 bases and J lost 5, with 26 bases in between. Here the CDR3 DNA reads TGCAGCGTTGTTTGGAGCTCACGCGGCCCCAAGGCGGAGACCCAGTACTTC. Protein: CSVVWSSRGPKAETQYF.

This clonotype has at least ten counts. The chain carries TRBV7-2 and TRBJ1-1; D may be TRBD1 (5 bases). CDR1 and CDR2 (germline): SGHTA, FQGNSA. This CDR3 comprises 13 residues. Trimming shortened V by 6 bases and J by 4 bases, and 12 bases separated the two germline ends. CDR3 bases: TGTGCCAGCAGAACGGGGGGGGGCACTGAAGCTTTCTTT. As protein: CASRTGGGTEAFF.

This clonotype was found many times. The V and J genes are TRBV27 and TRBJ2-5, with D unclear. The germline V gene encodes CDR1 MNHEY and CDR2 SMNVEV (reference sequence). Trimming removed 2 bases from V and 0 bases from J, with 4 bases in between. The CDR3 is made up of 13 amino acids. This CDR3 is CASSLRHQETQYF. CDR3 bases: TGTGCCAGCAGTTTAAGGCACCAAGAGACCCAGTACTTC.

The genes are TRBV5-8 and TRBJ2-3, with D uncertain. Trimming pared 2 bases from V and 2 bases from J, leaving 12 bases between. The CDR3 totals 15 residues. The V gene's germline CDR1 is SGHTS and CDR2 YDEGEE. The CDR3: CASSFGERSTDTQYF. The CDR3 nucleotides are TGTGCCAGCAGCTTCGGAGAGCGATCCACAGATACGCAGTATTTT.

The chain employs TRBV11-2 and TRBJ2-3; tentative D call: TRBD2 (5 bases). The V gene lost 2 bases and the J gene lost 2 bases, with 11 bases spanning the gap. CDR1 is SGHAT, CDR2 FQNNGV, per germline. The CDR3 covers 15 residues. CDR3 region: CASSLRQRDTDTQYF. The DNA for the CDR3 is TGTGCCAGCAGCTTACGACAACGGGACACAGATACGCAGTATTTT.

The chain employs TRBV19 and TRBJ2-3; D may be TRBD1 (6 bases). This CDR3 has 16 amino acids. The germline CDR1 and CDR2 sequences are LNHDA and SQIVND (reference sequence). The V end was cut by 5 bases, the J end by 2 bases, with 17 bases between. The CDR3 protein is CASSPSGQIATDTQYF. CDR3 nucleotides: TGTGCCAGTAGTCCAAGTGGACAGATAGCCACAGATACGCAGTATTTT.

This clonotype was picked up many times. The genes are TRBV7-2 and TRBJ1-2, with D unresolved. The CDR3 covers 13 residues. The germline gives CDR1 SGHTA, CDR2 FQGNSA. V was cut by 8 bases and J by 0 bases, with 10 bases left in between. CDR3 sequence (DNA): TGTGCCAGCGAGAAGGGAGCTAACTATGGCTACACCTTC. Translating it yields CASEKGANYGYTF.

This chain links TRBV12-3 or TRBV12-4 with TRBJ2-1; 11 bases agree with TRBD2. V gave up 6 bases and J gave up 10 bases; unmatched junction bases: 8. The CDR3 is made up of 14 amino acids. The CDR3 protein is CASRHSGGAWEQFF. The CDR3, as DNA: TGTGCCAGCAGGCATAGCGGGGGGGCCTGGGAGCAGTTCTTC.

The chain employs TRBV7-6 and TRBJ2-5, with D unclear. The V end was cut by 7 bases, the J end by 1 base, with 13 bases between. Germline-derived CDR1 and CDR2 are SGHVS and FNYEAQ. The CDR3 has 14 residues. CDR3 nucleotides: TGTGCCAGCACCCCAGGTCAGCGCCAAGAGACCCAGTACTTC. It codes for CASTPGQRQETQYF.

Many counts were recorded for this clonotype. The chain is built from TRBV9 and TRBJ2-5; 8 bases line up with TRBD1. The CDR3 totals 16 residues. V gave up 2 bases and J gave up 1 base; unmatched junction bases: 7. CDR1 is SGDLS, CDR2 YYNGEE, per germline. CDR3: CASSVTGQVFQETQYF. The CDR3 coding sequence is TGTGCCAGCAGCGTCACGGGACAGGTATTCCAAGAGACCCAGTACTTC.

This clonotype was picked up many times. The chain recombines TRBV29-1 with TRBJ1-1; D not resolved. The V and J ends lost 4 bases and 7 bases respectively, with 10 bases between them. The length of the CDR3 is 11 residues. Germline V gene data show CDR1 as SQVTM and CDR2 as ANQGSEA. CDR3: CSVVPTVEAFF. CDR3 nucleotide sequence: TGCAGCGTTGTCCCTACGGTTGAAGCTTTCTTT.